Reported below is one TCR beta chain. This sample was taken from a study of T cells expressing NK-cell markers. Study background: Seropositivity for HCMV was found in seven of the eight sequenced donors, with one seronegative.

Germline CDR1 and CDR2: DFQATT and SNEGSKA (reference sequence). The CDR3 is made up of 15 amino acids. TCRdb reprocessed the 5' RACE reads, keeping one entry per CDR3 protein, no DNA. The sample spans about 440,000 distinct CDR3 sequences; the ten largest clones claim under 7.5%. Sequencing used blood T cells: a sorted CD56 or NKG2C T cell subset, CD4+ or CD8+ T cells, or bulk PBMC T cells (not recorded which). This TCR was sampled from a woman aged 18 to 75 in good health. This chain links TRBV20-1 with TRBJ2-3; absent DNA, TCRdb's TRBD2 call cannot be checked. This chain's CDR3 is CSASYKGLGPDTQYF.